This paragraph covers one TCR beta chain sequence. Antigen specificity is unknown. The entry originates in a study of T cell responses to AZD1222 COVID-19 vaccine. Produced via immunoSEQ multiplex PCR; TCRdb's table is partial and in-frame only. Altogether some 150,000 clones are present, 90% to 95% being singletons, with the ten largest covering 0.7% to 0.9%. V was clipped by 0 bases and J by 9 bases; unmatched bases: 9. Germline assignment: CDR1 KGHSH and CDR2 LQKENI. This CDR3 has 16 residues. Study outcomes and limitations: CD4 TCRs linked to vaccination spanned spike, dominating at 160-218 and 743-854.

Specimen: peripheral blood, collected on day 0 of AZD1222 vaccination. The chain uses TRBV18 and TRBJ2-1; the match to TRBD1 covers 9 bases. This clonotype originated in an adult in good health. The CDR3 loop is CASSPPTGGYRSEQFF. CDR3 coding DNA: TGTGCCAGCTCACCACCGACAGGGGGTTATAGGAGTGAGCAGTTCTTC. The variable domain in full, completed from reference TRBV18 and TRBJ2-1, reads NAGVMQNPRHLVRRRGQEARLRCSPMKGHSHVYWYRQLPEEGLKFMVYLQKENIIDESGMPKERFSAEFPKEGPSILRIQQVVRGDSAAYFCASSPPTGGYRSEQFFGPGTRLTVL.